The following is a TCR beta chain sequence with its context. Its antigen is not identified. The data were taken from a study of T cell repertoires in cytomegalovirus infection. Study details: Matching HLA type, along with CMV infection, was indicated by public TCR beta signatures.

Each CDR3 protein gets one entry after TCRdb re-called the reads with MiXCR. The sample carries 450,000 to 650,000 distinct CDR3 sequences, less than 30% recorded once. The germline gives CDR1 SGHRS, CDR2 YFSETQ. V lost 3 bases to trimming and J lost 4 bases; unmatched junction nucleotides: 11. CDR3 length: 17 amino acids. Study-level results: Accumulated public TCR beta family frequency recognized individuals carrying CMV together with the relevant HLA. Dominating the ex vivo response were HLA-C-restricted CMV-specific TCR beta clonotypes.

The source of this sequence is a human donor in good health (CMV status not recorded). Some clones in this sample may be carry-over from other donors' samples. The V and J genes are TRBV5-1 and TRBJ2-3; 10 nucleotides match TRBD2. The sample taken for sequencing was PBMCs. The CDR3 DNA reads TGCGCCAGCAGCTCCCGGTCAAGCGGGAGGGAGGCAGATACGCAGTATTTT. This gives the protein CASSSRSSGREADTQYF.